These 26 T cell receptor beta chains originate from one sample sequenced in a study of T cell changes during pregnancy in multiple sclerosis. The assay was immunoSEQ multiplex PCR, and TCRdb's table has in-frame clones only and misses some. This table has some 42,000 clones, around 90% appearing once. Here the sequenced sample was CD4+ T cells from peripheral blood mononuclear cells, taken after pregnancy. The receptors shown here come from a female donor with multiple sclerosis, enrolled in a pregnancy study.

The V and J genes are TRBV5-5 and TRBJ1-3, with 7 bases aligning to TRBD1. V shed 3 bases and J 1 base; nucleotides not matched to a gene: 4. The germline CDR1 and CDR2 sequences are SGHKS and YYEKEE (reference sequence). The CDR3 is 15 residues long. CDR3 amino acids: CASSWDSFSGNTIYF. CDR3 DNA sequence: TGTGCCAGCAGCTGGGACAGTTTTTCTGGAAACACCATATATTTT. The whole variable domain, filled in from reference TRBV5-5 and TRBJ1-3, reads DAGVTQSPTHLIKTRGQQVTLRCSPISGHKSVSWYQQVLGQGPQFIFQYYEKEERGRGNFPDRFSARQFPNYSSELNVNALLLGDSALYLCASSWDSFSGNTIYFGEGSWLTVV.

The chain uses TRBV5-5 and TRBJ2-1; maybe TRBD2 (5 bases). Germline CDR1 reads SGHKS; CDR2 reads YYEKEE (reference sequence). V lost 4 bases and J 0 bases, leaving 11 bases between the germline ends. This CDR3 is 15 amino acids long. This CDR3 is CASSERSDSYNEQFF. The DNA for the CDR3 is TGTGCCAGCAGCGAGCGGTCGGACTCCTACAATGAGCAGTTCTTC. Full variable domain (rest looked up from reference TRBV5-5 and TRBJ2-1): DAGVTQSPTHLIKTRGQQVTLRCSPISGHKSVSWYQQVLGQGPQFIFQYYEKEERGRGNFPDRFSARQFPNYSSELNVNALLLGDSALYLCASSERSDSYNEQFFGPGTRLTVL.

V gene TRBV30 combines with J gene TRBJ1-6, with 7 positions matching TRBD1. This CDR3 region has 14 residues. Germline CDR1 is GTSNPN and CDR2 is SVGIG (reference sequence). V gave up 4 bases and J gave up 5 bases; unmatched junction bases: 5. The CDR3 spells CAWTKGTDNSPLHF. CDR3 sequence (DNA): TGTGCCTGGACAAAGGGGACAGATAATTCACCCCTCCACTTT.

The sample holds one count of this clone. The V call is TRBV6-5, the J call TRBJ2-1, with TRBD2 matching over 13 bases. The CDR3 sequence is 15 residues long. Germline V gene lookup returns CDR1 MNHEY and CDR2 SVGAGI. The J segment lost 4 bases and the V segment lost 5 bases, leaving 2 bases of the junction unmatched. The CDR3 nucleotides are TGTGCCAGCAGTCGACTAGCGGGGGGTTACAATGAGCAGTTCTTC. Its translation: CASSRLAGGYNEQFF.

The chain uses TRBV7-2 and TRBJ2-7; 12 nucleotides line up with TRBD1. CDR1 and CDR2 (germline): SGHTA, FQGNSA. J lost 6 bases, V lost 1 base, and 4 bases had no gene match. The CDR3 has 15 residues. CDR3 in amino acids: CASSLDRDRGLEQYF. DNA of the CDR3: TGTGCCAGCAGCTTAGACCGGGACAGGGGGCTCGAGCAGTACTTC.

The chain carries TRBV5-4 and TRBJ2-5; tentative D call: TRBD2 (7 bases). The CDR3 has 13 residues. The V gene's germline CDR1 is SGHNT and CDR2 YYREEE (reference sequence). Trimming cost V 2 bases and J 5 bases, with 10 bases left between them. The CDR3 here is CASSFKGGETQYF. Here the CDR3 DNA reads TGTGCCAGCAGCTTCAAGGGGGGGGAGACCCAGTACTTC.

The V gene is TRBV5-1, the J gene TRBJ1-4; TRBD1 matches at 9 bases. The germline gives CDR1 SGHRS, CDR2 YFSETQ. The V gene end was trimmed by 3 bases and the J gene end by 8 bases; junction bases not matched to a gene: 5. This CDR3 region has 14 residues. DNA for the CDR3: TGCGCCAGCAGCTCTGGACAGGGGTGGGAAAAACTGTTTTTT. This translates into CASSSGQGWEKLFF.

The sample holds one count of this clone. The J gene is TRBJ1-4, the V gene TRBV7-9; D remains unclear. V dropped 3 bases and J dropped 4 bases, with 9 bases sitting between them. This CDR3 spans 14 amino acids. Germline V gene data show CDR1 as SEHNR and CDR2 as FQNEAQ (reference sequence). The CDR3 spells CASSFPGLNEKLFF. The CDR3 DNA sequence: TGTGCCAGCAGCTTCCCAGGCCTTAATGAAAAACTGTTTTTT.

CDR3 nucleotide sequence: TGTGCCAGCTCGCCGGGACAACTGTACGAGCAGTACTTC. Amino acid sequence: CASSPGQLYEQYF. The chain recombines TRBV18 with TRBJ2-7, with D perhaps matching TRBD1 (6 bases). V lost 6 bases to trimming and J lost 4 bases, with 13 bases between them. There are 13 residues in the CDR3. CDR1 KGHSH and CDR2 LQKENI come from the germline V gene.

V and J are TRBV21-1 and TRBJ1-5; TRBD1, the D gene given by the table, was not confirmed from the DNA. TRBV21-1 is reported as a pseudogene. CDR3 length: 16 residues. The CDR3 DNA follows: TGTGCCAGCAGCAATCCAGGGGCCGCTCACAATCAGCCCCAGCATTTT. Its translation is CASSNPGAAHNQPQHF.

CDR3 sequence: CASSFSTSGYNEQFF. CDR3 nucleotide sequence: TGTGCCAGCAGCTTTAGTACTAGCGGCTACAATGAGCAGTTCTTC. J is TRBJ2-1 and V is TRBV7-2; 8 bases align to TRBD2. With 3 bases clipped from V and 3 bases from J, the junction kept 4 bases outside the gene matches. In germline, CDR1 is SGHTA, CDR2 FQGNSA. This CDR3 contains 15 residues.

Only a few counts were recorded for this clone. The gene calls are TRBV12-5 and TRBJ1-2; D is unclear. From germline, CDR1 is LGHNT and CDR2 FRNRAP. This CDR3 spans 14 amino acids. V was trimmed by 3 bases and J by 0 bases, leaving 8 bases between them. The CDR3: CASGFNSPNYGYTF. In DNA form, the CDR3 reads TGTGCTAGTGGTTTCAACAGCCCTAACTATGGCTACACCTTC.

This clone was seen once. CDR3 amino acids: CASSPGGSGWWDTQYF. In nucleotides, the CDR3 is TGCGCCAGCAGCCCGGGAGGGAGTGGTTGGTGGGATACGCAGTATTTT. The J gene is TRBJ2-3, the V gene TRBV4-1, with 8 bases fitting TRBD2. Germline V gene lookup returns CDR1 MGHRA and CDR2 YSYEKL. The V segment lost 4 bases and the J segment 6 bases; nucleotides outside the gene matches: 12. The CDR3 has 16 residues.

The chain uses TRBV30 and TRBJ2-3, with D possibly TRBD2 on 6 matching bases. The V end lost 4 bases, the J end lost 5 bases, and 13 bases lay between the germline ends. CDR3 length: 13 residues. Germline values: CDR1 GTSNPN, CDR2 SVGIG (reference sequence). DNA for the CDR3: TGTGCCTGGAACAGGAGGGGAAGAGATACGCAGTATTTT. This codes for CAWNRRGRDTQYF.

Here the CDR3 reads CASSTPEEAGGSTDTQYF. CDR3 in DNA: TGTGCCAGCAGCACTCCCGAGGAAGCGGGGGGGAGCACAGATACGCAGTATTTT. J is TRBJ2-3 and V is TRBV2; 10 positions agree with TRBD2. From germline, CDR1 is SNHLY and CDR2 FYNNEI. This CDR3 comprises 18 residues. V gave up 6 bases and J gave up 0 bases; unmatched junction bases: 12.

The chain combines TRBV25-1 with TRBJ2-5; TRBD2 might be the D (5 bases). Per the germline V gene, CDR1 is MGHDK and CDR2 is SYGVNS. The V end was cut by 7 bases, the J end by 5 bases, with 14 bases between. This CDR3 region has 13 residues. The DNA of the CDR3 is TGTGCCAGCATCGGGCGCAGGAGGGAGACCCAGTACTTC. Translating it yields CASIGRRRETQYF.

V usage is TRBV9 and J usage is TRBJ2-2; 8 bases fit TRBD1. Germline V gives CDR1 SGDLS, CDR2 YYNGEE. The J segment lost 3 bases and the V segment lost 4 bases, leaving 11 bases of the junction unmatched. The CDR3 has 17 amino acids. The CDR3 loop is CASSSGGLNRDTGELFF. The CDR3 nucleotides are TGTGCCAGCAGCTCAGGGGGCCTAAATCGGGACACCGGGGAGCTGTTTTTT.

The V call is TRBV6-1, the J call TRBJ2-7; D call uncertain. Per germline, CDR1 MNHNS and CDR2 SASEGT. The ends were cut back, 8 bases at V and 4 bases at J, with 12 bases in the middle. This CDR3 has 12 amino acids. The CDR3 loop reads CASGRMSYEQYF. The CDR3 DNA reads as TGTGCCAGCGGCAGGATGTCGTACGAGCAGTACTTC.

The chain is built from TRBV7-3 and TRBJ1-2; 8 bases align to TRBD1. The germline gives CDR1 SGHTA, CDR2 FQGTGA. This CDR3 is built from 16 residues. The V and J ends lost 0 bases and 2 bases, in that order; junction bases with no gene match: 5. The CDR3 loop reads CASSLTPGQENYGYTF. In nucleotides, the CDR3 is TGTGCCAGCAGCTTAACCCCGGGACAGGAAAACTATGGCTACACCTTC.

V gene TRBV10-3 combines with J gene TRBJ2-7; TRBD1 aligns across 11 bases. V dropped 6 bases and J dropped 2; count of bases not matched to a gene: 6. CDR1 and CDR2 (germline): ENHRY, SYGVKD. There are 15 residues in the CDR3. The CDR3 here is CAISPGTGGPYEQYF. The CDR3 nucleotides are TGTGCCATCAGCCCCGGGACAGGGGGACCCTACGAGCAGTACTTC.

This clone was counted only a few times. The rearrangement uses TRBV2 and TRBJ1-3, with D uncertain. Germline CDR1 SNHLY, CDR2 FYNNEI. This CDR3 comprises 14 residues. V lost 6 bases, J lost 3 bases, and 12 bases lay in between. The CDR3 nucleotides are TGTGCCAGCAGACGTACTATGAGTGGAAACACCATATATTTT. It translates to CASRRTMSGNTIYF.

Details on this clone: The junction departs from germline at one end; a sequencing error may be responsible. Other nucleotide sequences from this sample produce the same CDR3. The chain combines TRBV5-1 with TRBJ1-1, with D perhaps TRBD1 (6 bases). The CDR3 consists of 14 residues. Per germline, CDR1 SGHRS and CDR2 YFSETQ. In DNA, the CDR3 is TGCGCCAGCAGCTGGGGGGGCATAAACACTGAAGCTTTCTTC. It specifies CASSWGGINTEAFF. Full variable domain (outside the CDR3, taken from reference TRBV5-1 and TRBJ1-1): KAGVTQTPRYLIKTRGQQVTLSCSPISGHRSVSWYQQTPGQGLQFLFEYFSETQRNKGNFPGRFSGRQFSNSRSEMNVSTLELGDSALYLCASSWGGINTEAFFGQGTRLTVV.

The CDR3: CASSYGGIAFF. The DNA for the CDR3 is TGTGCCAGCAGTTACGGGGGGATCGCTTTCTTT. The V gene is TRBV6-5, the J gene TRBJ1-1; weak D call: TRBD1 (5 bases). V lost 2 bases and J lost 11, with 9 bases in between. This CDR3 contains 11 residues. Germline-derived CDR1 and CDR2 are MNHEY and SVGAGI.

This sequence joins TRBV5-1 and TRBJ2-3; TRBD2 matches 8 bases. This CDR3 comprises 18 residues. Trimming removed 3 bases from V and 0 bases from J; junction bases left unmatched: 12. Germline loops: CDR1 SGHRS, CDR2 YFSETQ. This chain's CDR3 is CASSSRGAGGASTDTQYF. CDR3 in DNA: TGCGCCAGCAGCTCGCGGGGGGCCGGGGGGGCTAGCACAGATACGCAGTATTTT. Full variable domain (remainder filled in from reference TRBV5-1 and TRBJ2-3): KAGVTQTPRYLIKTRGQQVTLSCSPISGHRSVSWYQQTPGQGLQFLFEYFSETQRNKGNFPGRFSGRQFSNSRSEMNVSTLELGDSALYLCASSSRGAGGASTDTQYFGPGTRLTVL.

The V gene is TRBV5-5, the J gene TRBJ1-1; TRBD1 agrees at 7 bases. This CDR3 contains 14 residues. CDR1 is SGHKS, CDR2 YYEKEE, per germline (reference sequence). V was pared by 2 bases and J by 7 bases, with 8 bases of the junction left unmatched. The CDR3 here is CASSLRSQGVEAFF. The CDR3 coding sequence is TGTGCCAGCAGCTTACGAAGCCAGGGGGTTGAAGCTTTCTTT.

The chain combines TRBV30 with TRBJ2-1; 8 bases are a match to TRBD1. Unmatched junction bases numbered 7, after V lost 2 bases and J lost 4 bases. The length of the CDR3 is 15 residues. Germline CDR1 and CDR2: GTSNPN and SVGIG (reference sequence). CDR3 in amino acids: CAWSIRTGRYNEQFF. The CDR3 DNA sequence: TGTGCCTGGAGTATCAGGACAGGGAGGTACAATGAGCAGTTCTTC.